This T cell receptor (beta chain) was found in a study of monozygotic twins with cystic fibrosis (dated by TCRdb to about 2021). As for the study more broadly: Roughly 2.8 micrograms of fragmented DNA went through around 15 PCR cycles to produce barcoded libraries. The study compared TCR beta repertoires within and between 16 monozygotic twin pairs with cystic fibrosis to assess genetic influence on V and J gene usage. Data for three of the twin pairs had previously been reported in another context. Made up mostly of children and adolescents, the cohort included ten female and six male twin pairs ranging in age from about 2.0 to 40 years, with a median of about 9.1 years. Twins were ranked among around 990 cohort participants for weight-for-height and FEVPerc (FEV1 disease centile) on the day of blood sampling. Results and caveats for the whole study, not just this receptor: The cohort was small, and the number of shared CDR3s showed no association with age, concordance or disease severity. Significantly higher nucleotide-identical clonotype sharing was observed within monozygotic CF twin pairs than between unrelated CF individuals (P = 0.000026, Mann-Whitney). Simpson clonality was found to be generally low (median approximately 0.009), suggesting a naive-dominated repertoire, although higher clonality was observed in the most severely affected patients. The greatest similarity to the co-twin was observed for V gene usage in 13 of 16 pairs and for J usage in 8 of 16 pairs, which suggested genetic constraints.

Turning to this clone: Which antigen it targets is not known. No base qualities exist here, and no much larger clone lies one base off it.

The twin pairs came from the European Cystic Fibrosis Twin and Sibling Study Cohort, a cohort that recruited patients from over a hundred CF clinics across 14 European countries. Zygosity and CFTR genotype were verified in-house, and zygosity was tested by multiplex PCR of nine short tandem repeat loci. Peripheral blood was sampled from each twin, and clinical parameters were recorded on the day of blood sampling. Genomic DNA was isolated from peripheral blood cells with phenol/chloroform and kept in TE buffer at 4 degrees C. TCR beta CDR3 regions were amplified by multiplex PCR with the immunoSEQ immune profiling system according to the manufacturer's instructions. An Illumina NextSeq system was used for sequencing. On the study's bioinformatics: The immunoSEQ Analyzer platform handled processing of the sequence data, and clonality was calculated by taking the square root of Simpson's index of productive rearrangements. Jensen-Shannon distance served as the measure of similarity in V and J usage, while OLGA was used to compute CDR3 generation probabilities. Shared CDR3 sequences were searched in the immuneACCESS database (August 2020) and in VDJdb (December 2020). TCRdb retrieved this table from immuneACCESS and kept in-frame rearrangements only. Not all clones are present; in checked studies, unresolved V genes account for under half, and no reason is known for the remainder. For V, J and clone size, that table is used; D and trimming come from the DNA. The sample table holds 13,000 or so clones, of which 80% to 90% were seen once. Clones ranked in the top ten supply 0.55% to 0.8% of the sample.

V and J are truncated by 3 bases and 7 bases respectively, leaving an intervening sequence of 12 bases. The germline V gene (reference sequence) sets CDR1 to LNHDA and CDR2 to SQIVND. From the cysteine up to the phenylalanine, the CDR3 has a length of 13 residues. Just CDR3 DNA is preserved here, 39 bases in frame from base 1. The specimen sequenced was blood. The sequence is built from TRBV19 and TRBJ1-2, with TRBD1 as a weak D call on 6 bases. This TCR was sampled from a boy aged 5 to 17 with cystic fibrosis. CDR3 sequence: CASSISGATGYTF. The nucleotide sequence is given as TGTGCCAGTAGTATTTCGGGGGCTACTGGCTACACCTTC.